One and the same sample provided the 25 T cell receptor beta chains below, sequenced in a study of T cell responses to AZD1222 COVID-19 vaccine. Assay: immunoSEQ multiplex PCR; the TCRdb copy retains only in-frame clones and omits some. The sample lists 79,000 or so clones, over 65% occurring once. This sample comprised peripheral blood, obtained 28 days after the second dose of the MenACWY control vaccine. The receptor set was obtained from an adult who received the MenACWY meningococcal vaccine as a control.

Turning to this clone: The same CDR3 also results from other DNA sequences found in this sample. The rearrangement joins TRBV7-2 to TRBJ2-7; no definite D call. Germline V gives CDR1 SGHTA, CDR2 FQGNSA. V was trimmed by 0 bases and J by 2 bases, leaving 8 bases between them. The CDR3 is 14 residues long. In DNA, the CDR3 is TGTGCCAGCAGCTTAGCGAGTGGAACCTACGAGCAGTACTTC. Translating it yields CASSLASGTYEQYF.

The chain couples TRBV5-4 to TRBJ1-1; no definite D call. This CDR3 region has 15 residues. Germline V gene data show CDR1 as SGHNT and CDR2 as YYREEE (reference sequence). Between the trimmed V and J ends, which lost 0 bases and 4 bases, there was a span of 13 bases. The CDR3, as DNA: TGTGCCAGCAGCTTGGGGTCAGGAGGCCTCACTGAAGCTTTCTTT. It yields the protein CASSLGSGGLTEAFF. The complete variable domain, with remaining parts taken from reference TRBV5-4 and TRBJ1-1, reads ETGVTQSPTHLIKTRGQQVTLRCSSQSGHNTVSWYQQALGQGPQFIFQYYREEENGRGNFPPRFSGLQFPNYSSELNVNALELDDSALYLCASSLGSGGLTEAFFGQGTRLTVV.

The genes are TRBV19 and TRBJ1-2, with D perhaps TRBD1 (5 bases). V was pared by 3 bases and J by 8 bases, with 16 bases between. There are 14 residues in the CDR3. In germline, CDR1 is LNHDA, CDR2 SQIVND (reference sequence). The CDR3 protein is CASSIRDSFGGYTF. Written as DNA, the CDR3 is TGTGCCAGTAGTATCCGTGACAGTTTCGGCGGCTACACCTTC. Variable domain in full (rest from reference TRBV19 and TRBJ1-2): DGGITQSPKYLFRKEGQNVTLSCEQNLNHDAMYWYRQDPGQGLRLIYYSQIVNDFQKGDIAEGYSVSREKKESFPLTVTSAQKNPTAFYLCASSIRDSFGGYTFGSGTRLTVV.

This rearrangement joins TRBV28 to TRBJ1-2, with D possibly being TRBD1 (6 bases). Trimming left V 6 bases short and J 8 bases short, with 16 bases between. The CDR3 totals 13 residues. The germline V gene has CDR1 MDHEN and CDR2 SYDVKM. CDR3 loop: CASRSTGTGGYTF. The CDR3 region has the DNA TGTGCCAGCAGGTCGACAGGAACAGGAGGCTACACCTTC.

The chain employs TRBV2 and TRBJ1-5, with 9 bases lining up with TRBD1. Germline assignment: CDR1 SNHLY and CDR2 FYNNEI. Trimming removed 5 bases from V and 3 bases from J; junction bases left unmatched: 5. The CDR3 sequence is 15 residues long. Here the CDR3 DNA reads TGTGCCAGCAGTTGGGACAGGGCCAACAATCAGCCCCAGCATTTT. It translates to CASSWDRANNQPQHF.

This clone was recorded only once. The genes are TRBV5-6 and TRBJ2-2, with D tentatively TRBD2 (6 bases). This CDR3 has 16 residues. The germline V and J ends were trimmed by 4 bases and 3 bases, with 16 bases remaining between them. The germline V gene encodes CDR1 SGHDT and CDR2 YYEEEE. The CDR3 loop reads CASSKEGRADTGELFF. As DNA, the CDR3 is TGTGCCAGCAGCAAGGAGGGTAGGGCGGACACCGGGGAGCTGTTTTTT.

The chain combines TRBV6-5 with TRBJ2-7; a weak D match, TRBD1 (5 bases). The CDR3 runs 13 residues. With 4 bases removed from V and 6 bases from J, the gap between germline ends came to 13 bases. Germline CDR1 MNHEY, CDR2 SVGAGI. The CDR3 nucleotides read TGTGCCAGCAGTTGGGGTCAGGGCGGCGAGCAGTACTTC. It specifies CASSWGQGGEQYF.

The rearrangement links TRBV10-3 to TRBJ2-7; possible D gene TRBD2, 5 bases. The CDR3 totals 15 residues. V was cut by 0 bases and J by 2 bases, with 11 bases left in between. CDR1 is ENHRY and CDR2 is SYGVKD in the germline V gene. CDR3 residues: CAISESTGWAYEQYF. CDR3 bases: TGTGCCATCAGTGAGTCGACGGGATGGGCCTACGAGCAGTACTTC.

The V and J genes are TRBV19 and TRBJ2-7, with unresolved D. Germline V gene sequence: CDR1 LNHDA, CDR2 SQIVND (reference sequence). Trimming shortened V by 4 bases and J by 4 bases, and 14 bases separated the two germline ends. The CDR3 has 14 residues. DNA for the CDR3: TGTGCCAGTAGTAAAGCCCTTGGTTCTTACGAGCAGTACTTC. The encoded protein is CASSKALGSYEQYF.

This clone was counted a few times. The CDR3 DNA follows: TGCGCCAGCAGCCAAGCCTACGGAGGGTCTTATCAGCCCCAGCATTTT. Translation gives CASSQAYGGSYQPQHF. V is TRBV4-1 and J is TRBJ1-5; D not resolved. The length of the CDR3 is 16 residues. The V end lost 1 base, the J end lost 5 bases, and 15 bases lay between the germline ends. Germline V CDR1 and CDR2: MGHRA, YSYEKL.

This clone was counted a single time. V usage is TRBV4-1 and J usage is TRBJ1-5; TRBD1 is a possible D gene (5 bases). The CDR3 contains 14 residues. Germline CDR1 is MGHRA and CDR2 is YSYEKL. V was trimmed by 1 base and J by 5 bases, leaving 9 bases between them. The DNA for the CDR3 is TGCGCCAGCAGCCAAGGACAGTGGGATCAGCCCCAGCATTTT. Translated, it gives CASSQGQWDQPQHF.

The chain couples TRBV2 to TRBJ2-7; D tentatively reads TRBD1 or TRBD2 (5 bases each). Germline values: CDR1 SNHLY, CDR2 FYNNEI. Trimming stripped 3 bases from V and 5 bases from J, with 17 bases between. The CDR3 contains 15 residues. CDR3 in DNA: TGTGCCAGCAGTGACCCCGGGACCAGAGGCCACGAGCAGTACTTC. As protein: CASSDPGTRGHEQYF.

The chain combines TRBV30 with TRBJ2-7, with D possibly being TRBD1 or TRBD2 (5 bases each). CDR3 size: 15 residues. CDR1 and CDR2 from the germline V gene are GTSNPN and SVGIG (reference sequence). Trimming shortened V by 0 bases and J by 0 bases, and 12 bases separated the two germline ends. The CDR3 nucleotides are TGTGCCTGGAGTGTAGGGACCGATAGCTCCTACGAGCAGTACTTC. Its translation: CAWSVGTDSSYEQYF.

The rearrangement uses TRBV3-1 (or the pseudogene TRBV3-2) and TRBJ2-2; D is undetermined. The V and J ends lost 4 bases and 1 base respectively, with 4 bases between them. Germline CDR1 is LGHDT and CDR2 is YNNKEL (reference sequence). The CDR3 is 13 residues long. CDR3 amino acids: CASSRENTGELFF. In DNA form, the CDR3 reads TGTGCCAGCAGCCGCGAGAACACCGGGGAGCTGTTTTTT.

The J gene is TRBJ1-4, the V gene TRBV25-1; no clear D gene. The V end was cut by 1 base, the J end by 4 bases, with 4 bases between. Germline assignment: CDR1 MGHDK and CDR2 SYGVNS. CDR3 length: 13 amino acids. In DNA, the CDR3 is TGTGCCAGCAGTGAATTCAGTAATGAAAAACTGTTTTTT. Protein: CASSEFSNEKLFF.

The gene calls are TRBV5-5 and TRBJ1-1; D call uncertain. The CDR3 runs to 15 residues. Trimming shortened V by 0 bases and J by 7 bases, and 16 bases separated the two germline ends. The germline V gene encodes CDR1 SGHKS and CDR2 YYEKEE (reference sequence). The CDR3 here is CASSLGAGPKYEAFF. CDR3 sequence (DNA): TGTGCCAGCAGCTTGGGGGCTGGCCCTAAGTATGAAGCTTTCTTT.

The chain uses TRBV2 and TRBJ1-4; perhaps TRBD1 as D (5 bases). The V end lost 6 bases, the J end lost 0 bases, and 8 bases lay between the germline ends. Germline V gives CDR1 SNHLY, CDR2 FYNNEI. The CDR3 sequence is 14 residues long. CDR3 in amino acids: CASRTVATNEKLFF. The CDR3 nucleotides read TGTGCCAGCAGGACAGTTGCAACTAATGAAAAACTGTTTTTT.

The chain recombines TRBV7-2 with TRBJ1-2; no firm D call. Germline CDR1 reads SGHTA; CDR2 reads FQGNSA. The CDR3 is 14 residues long. Trimming removed 1 base at V and 8 bases at J, with 14 bases between. CDR3 DNA sequence: TGTGCCAGCAGCTTAGGTCCAGACCCCCTAGGCTACACCTTC. Translating gives CASSLGPDPLGYTF.

This clone was seen only once. The rearrangement joins TRBV29-1 to TRBJ2-3, with a tentative D call TRBD1 (6 bases). The CDR3 contains 19 residues. V lost 5 bases and J 3 bases, leaving 30 bases between the germline ends. Germline V lookup: CDR1 SQVTM, CDR2 ANQGSEA. CDR3 sequence reads: CSVRLFDRTPKIGTDTQYF. The DNA of the CDR3 is TGCAGCGTTCGATTGTTTGACAGGACGCCAAAAATTGGGACAGATACGCAGTATTTT.

The J gene is TRBJ1-6, the V gene TRBV3-1 (or the pseudogene TRBV3-2); TRBD1 matches at 7 bases. Germline CDR1 reads LGHDT; CDR2 reads YNNKEL (reference sequence). The length of the CDR3 is 16 residues. The V gene end was trimmed by 5 bases and the J gene end by 4 bases; junction bases not matched to a gene: 8. The DNA for the CDR3 is TGTGCCAGCAGCGTCCGCCCACAGGGGTATAATTCACCCCTCCACTTT. Amino acid sequence: CASSVRPQGYNSPLHF.

The chain carries TRBV28 and TRBJ2-3; 8 bases match TRBD2. The CDR3 is 20 residues long. J gave up 4 bases and V 6 bases, and 24 bases lay outside the gene matches. CDR1 and CDR2 (germline): MDHEN, SYDVKM. CDR3 sequence: CASSRGLEGAGEGRPDTQYF. For the CDR3, the DNA is TGTGCCAGCAGCCGGGGGCTCGAAGGAGCGGGAGAAGGAAGGCCAGATACGCAGTATTTT.

The J gene is TRBJ1-5, the V gene TRBV2; tentatively, D is TRBD1 (6 bases). CDR1 and CDR2 from the germline V gene are SNHLY and FYNNEI. The CDR3 totals 15 residues. V lost 4 bases, J lost 7 bases, and 17 bases lay in between. CDR3 sequence (DNA): TGTGCCAGCAGTGGCCGAGGGGGAAGCGGGCAGCCCCAGCATTTT. Protein sequence: CASSGRGGSGQPQHF.

This sequence joins TRBV6-1 and TRBJ2-3, with 9 bases fitting TRBD1. CDR1 MNHNS and CDR2 SASEGT come from the germline V gene. This CDR3 has 15 amino acids. Germline trimming cut 5 bases from V and 1 base from J; bases unmatched to any gene: 4. The CDR3 DNA reads TGTGCCAGCAGTTGGACAGGGGAGGGCACAGATACGCAGTATTTT. Translation gives CASSWTGEGTDTQYF.

Turning to this clone: At the DNA level, this CDR3 is encoded by other sequences in the same sample as well. V gene TRBV19 combines with J gene TRBJ1-1; D is undetermined. Germline CDR1 LNHDA, CDR2 SQIVND (reference sequence). The CDR3 runs to 13 residues. Trimming cost V 3 bases and J 1 base, with 6 bases left between them. The CDR3 protein is CASSIGQNTEAFF. The CDR3 DNA reads as TGTGCCAGTAGTATTGGGCAGAACACTGAAGCTTTCTTT.

The genes are TRBV20-1 and TRBJ2-3; no definite D call. The CDR3 extends over 11 amino acids. V lost 0 bases and J 5 bases, leaving 3 bases between the germline ends. Germline V gene data show CDR1 as DFQATT and CDR2 as SNEGSKA (reference sequence). In DNA, the CDR3 is TGCAGTGCTAGAGATATAGATACGCAGTATTTT. It codes for CSARDIDTQYF.